This T cell receptor (beta chain) was sequenced during a study of blood T cell repertoires in COVID-19 (dated by TCRdb to 2020 to 2022). With respect to the entire study: Collaborator samples came from the United States, Italy and Spain and covered acute and convalescent phases of COVID-19. The samples were drawn from two sources: the first 160 participants of the ongoing ImmuneRACE study, and 1,000 to 1,500 subjects contributed by 6 global collaborators. The material from the prospective study consisted of cDNA or gDNA derived from T cells, B-cell-depleted T cells, or PBMCs. Subjects who had been exposed to COVID-19, were actively infected with it, or had recovered from it provided the deeply sampled blood TCRbeta repertoires that made up the dataset. Sample metadata almost always included a de-identified subject ID, COVID-19 status, age in years and sex. The repertoires were made available in a free public database intended to serve as a resource for research on the immune response to SARS-CoV-2. HLA class I and class II types, where available, came from metadata supplied by the sample provider rather than from assay-based typing.

What the work shows at the level of the full study, not this receptor alone: The amount of clinical and demographic metadata varied by source and participant and was provided uncurated.

About this clone: Which antigen it targets is not known. Per-base qualities were not stored, and no clone one base away is much larger.

One collaborating source in Seattle enrolled patients while the patients were actively infected and followed the patients over time throughout the course of disease. The collaborating institutions used their own protocols to collect whole blood in K2EDTA tubes. Collaborator samples were shipped for TCRbeta analysis as frozen whole blood, isolated PBMCs, or DNA extracted from either sample type. TCRbeta CDR3 regions were amplified from genomic DNA using the immunoSEQ Assay, a bias-controlled multiplex PCR. As for the authors' bioinformatics: The number of nucleated cells in each sample was estimated from the amplification of reference gene primers within the assay. To quantify the absolute abundance of each unique TCRbeta CDR3 rearrangement, sequence reads were collapsed and filtered. For each sample, productive Simpson clonality was calculated by taking the square root of Simpson's diversity index across productive rearrangements. TCRdb's version of the immuneACCESS table is confined to in-frame rearrangements and falls short of the full clone set. An unresolved V gene accounts for under half of the shortfall where checked; the remainder is of unknown origin. V and J calls and clone size are as listed in that table; D and trimming were resolved from the DNA. The sample contains over 250,000 clones, about 90% of them found a single time. The ten largest clones add up to 6.3% of the sample.

The CDR3 runs 15 residues from the cysteine to the phenylalanine. CDR3 DNA only is kept here, 45 bases in frame from base 1. CDR1 is given as SGHRS and CDR2 as YFSETQ, both from the germline V gene. V was cut back by 3 bases and J by 0 bases, leaving a gap of 13 bases between them. The chain was built from TRBV5-1 and TRBJ2-7; the D segment could be TRBD1, given 6 matching bases. The sequence was obtained from a woman in her forties or fifties with COVID-19, enrolled during active disease. The sample taken for sequencing was peripheral blood. This receptor carries the CDR3 CASSYGTPSSYEQYF. The nucleotide sequence reads TGCGCCAGCAGCTACGGGACACCGAGCTCCTACGAGCAGTACTTC.